One and the same sample provided the 18 T cell receptor beta chains below, sequenced in a study of cytomegalovirus exposure and HLA in healthy donors. Primers: 60 Vbeta forward and 13 Jbeta reverse. Profiled with immunoSEQ multiplex PCR; TCRdb holds only in-frame clones, not every one. The sample lists more than 110,000 clones, approximately 80% occurring once. Sequenced input: PBMCs. The source of these receptors is a male donor in good health and CMV-seronegative.

The chain combines TRBV28 with TRBJ2-5; D is unresolved. Trimming stripped 5 bases from V and 3 bases from J, with 7 bases between. CDR1 and CDR2 from the germline V gene are MDHEN and SYDVKM. The CDR3 loop spans 12 amino acids. In DNA, the CDR3 is TGTGCCAGCAGTAGACAAAAAGAGACCCAGTACTTC. This sequence encodes CASSRQKETQYF.

This clone turned up a few times. V gene TRBV5-4 combines with J gene TRBJ2-3; 13 nucleotides line up with TRBD2. Germline V gene data show CDR1 as SGHNT and CDR2 as YYREEE (reference sequence). The V gene end was trimmed by 3 bases and the J gene end by 0 bases; junction bases not matched to a gene: 4. This CDR3 has 17 amino acids. CDR3 DNA: TGTGCCAGCAGCTCAGGACTAGCGGGGGCTAGCACAGATACGCAGTATTTT. Protein product: CASSSGLAGASTDTQYF.

The chain uses TRBV28 and TRBJ1-5, with TRBD1 matching over 10 bases. The CDR3 totals 14 residues. V lost 8 bases to trimming and J lost 10 bases; unmatched junction nucleotides: 11. Germline assignment: CDR1 MDHEN and CDR2 SYDVKM. CDR3 sequence (DNA): TGTGCCAGCTTACAGGGCGGGGACAGGGGCCCCCAGCATTTT. Amino acid sequence: CASLQGGDRGPQHF.

J is TRBJ2-5 and V is TRBV12-5; TRBD2 matches 9 bases. The CDR3 extends over 16 amino acids. Trimming removed 6 bases from V and 1 base from J; junction bases left unmatched: 9. Germline CDR1 LGHNT, CDR2 FRNRAP. Here the CDR3 reads CASGPGSGGPQETQYF. The CDR3 bases are TGTGCTAGTGGCCCCGGGAGCGGGGGGCCCCAAGAGACCCAGTACTTC. The full variable domain, completed using reference TRBV12-5 and TRBJ2-5, is DARVTQTPRHKVTEMGQEVTMRCQPILGHNTVFWYRQTMMQGLELLAYFRNRAPLDDSGMPKDRFSAEMPDATLATLKIQPSEPRDSAVYFCASGPGSGGPQETQYFGPGTRLLVL.

The V and J genes are TRBV11-2 and TRBJ2-5; 14 nucleotides align to TRBD2. The V and J ends lost 7 bases and 4 bases, in that order; junction bases with no gene match: 17. This CDR3 is built from 19 residues. Per germline, CDR1 SGHAT and CDR2 FQNNGV. The DNA for the CDR3 is TGTGCCAGCAATCCGAGTCGGACTAGCGGGAGGAGAGGCCGAGAGACCCAGTACTTC. It codes for CASNPSRTSGRRGRETQYF.

The V call is TRBV9, the J call TRBJ2-7, with 15 bases that match TRBD2. The CDR3 is made up of 16 amino acids. The germline gives CDR1 SGDLS, CDR2 YYNGEE. V was pared by 5 bases and J by 7 bases, with 10 bases of the junction left unmatched. CDR3 DNA: TGTGCCAGCAGATACCCGGGACTAGCGGGAGGAGGTGAGCAGTACTTC. It translates to CASRYPGLAGGGEQYF.

The V gene is TRBV30, the J gene TRBJ2-7; 11 nucleotides align to TRBD2. V trimming: 6 bases; J trimming: 3 bases; junction bases outside the gene matches: 22. The CDR3 is made up of 19 amino acids. The V gene's germline CDR1 is GTSNPN and CDR2 SVGIG (reference sequence). CDR3 sequence reads: CACKGYLEGTSGDFYEQYF. CDR3 nucleotides: TGTGCCTGTAAAGGGTATCTAGAGGGGACTAGCGGAGATTTCTACGAGCAGTACTTC.

The chain joins TRBV29-1 to TRBJ1-1; possible D gene TRBD1, 5 bases. Trimming took 6 bases from V and 1 from J, leaving 15 bases between them. The CDR3 covers 14 residues. The germline CDR1 and CDR2 sequences are SQVTM and ANQGSEA. The CDR3 region is CSVLRGHTNTEAFF. The CDR3 DNA follows: TGCAGCGTCCTACGTGGACATACGAACACTGAAGCTTTCTTT.

The sample holds one count of this clone. The CDR3 sequence: CASSAGRPKNYEQYF. Here the CDR3 DNA reads TGTGCCAGCAGCGCCGGGAGACCGAAGAACTACGAGCAGTACTTC. This rearrangement joins TRBV11-2 to TRBJ2-7; D might be TRBD2 (6 bases). Germline CDR1 and CDR2: SGHAT and FQNNGV. The CDR3 consists of 15 residues. V was cut by 5 bases and J by 3 bases, with 17 bases left in between.

The chain couples TRBV6-6 to TRBJ2-7; 8 nucleotides align to TRBD1. Per the germline V gene, CDR1 is MNHNY and CDR2 is SVGAGI (reference sequence). This CDR3 comprises 13 residues. The V segment lost 6 bases and the J segment 6 bases; nucleotides outside the gene matches: 7. The CDR3: CASSSGQGGEQYF. CDR3 DNA sequence: TGTGCCAGCAGCTCAGGACAGGGAGGCGAGCAGTACTTC.

A single count supports this clone. CDR3 coding DNA: TGTGCCAGCAGCCGTAATACAGGGCGCGCCAAAAACATTCAGTACTTC. It is translated as CASSRNTGRAKNIQYF. V gene TRBV11-1 combines with J gene TRBJ2-4, with D tentatively TRBD1 (6 bases). The V gene lost 5 bases and the J gene lost 1 base, with 15 bases spanning the gap. This CDR3 region has 16 residues. Germline-derived CDR1 and CDR2 are SGHAT and FQDESV (reference sequence).

In this sample, this clone turned up once. The gene calls are TRBV5-1 and TRBJ2-1; 8 bases align to TRBD1. This CDR3 region has 17 residues. V shed 4 bases, J shed 6 bases, and the junction held 15 bases outside the gene matches. Germline V gene lookup returns CDR1 SGHRS and CDR2 YFSETQ. This CDR3 is CASSPGTGSVFSNEQFF. The CDR3, as DNA: TGCGCCAGCAGCCCTGGGACAGGATCCGTCTTTAGCAATGAGCAGTTCTTC.

The chain is built from TRBV5-5 and TRBJ1-1; D uncertain. CDR3 length: 15 amino acids. Per germline, CDR1 SGHKS and CDR2 YYEKEE (reference sequence). V was shortened by 4 bases and J by 0 bases, with 13 bases between the two germline ends. The CDR3 coding sequence is TGTGCCAGCAGCAAGGAGGGAGGGATGAACACTGAAGCTTTCTTT. Its translation: CASSKEGGMNTEAFF.

The chain employs TRBV15 and TRBJ1-6; D possibly corresponds to TRBD1 (6 bases). CDR1 LNHNV and CDR2 YYDKDF come from the germline V gene (reference sequence). The CDR3 totals 16 residues. Trimming removed 3 bases from V and 5 bases from J, with 14 bases in between. The DNA of the CDR3 is TGTGCCACCAGCAGGGGGGACATACAAAATAATTCACCCCTCCACTTT. Translation gives CATSRGDIQNNSPLHF.

The chain has TRBV7-2 and TRBJ1-3; TRBD1 agrees at 7 bases. The ends lost 1 base at V and 0 bases at J; junction bases unmatched: 3. CDR3 length: 16 residues. Germline lookup yields CDR1 SGHTA and CDR2 FQGNSA. In nucleotides, the CDR3 is TGTGCCAGCAGCTTAGGGACAGGTCACTCTGGAAACACCATATATTTT. Its protein is CASSLGTGHSGNTIYF.

The chain employs TRBV7-2 and TRBJ1-1, with D perhaps matching TRBD1 (5 bases). Germline CDR1 and CDR2: SGHTA and FQGNSA. The CDR3 sequence is 16 residues long. The ends were cut back, 5 bases at V and 1 base at J, with 17 bases in the middle. The CDR3 loop reads CASSLVGGLTNTEAFF. The CDR3 coding sequence is TGTGCCAGCAGCCTGGTCGGGGGACTCACGAACACTGAAGCTTTCTTT.

The chain combines TRBV5-4 with TRBJ2-7; 9 bases map to TRBD1. Losses at the gene ends were 4 bases for V and 5 bases for J; bases not matched to a gene: 7. Germline values: CDR1 SGHNT, CDR2 YYREEE (reference sequence). The CDR3 is 14 amino acids. CDR3: CASSHRDRAHEQYF. The CDR3 region has the DNA TGTGCCAGCAGCCACCGGGACAGGGCACACGAGCAGTACTTC.

The J gene is TRBJ2-1, the V gene TRBV6-5, with TRBD1 matching 8 bases. Trimming took 2 bases from V and 9 from J; bases not matched to a gene: 12. The CDR3 spans 16 residues. The germline V gene encodes CDR1 MNHEY and CDR2 SVGAGI. CDR3 coding DNA: TGTGCCAGCAGTTACGCGTCGACAGGGGAGCACGGTGAGCAGTTCTTC. Encoded protein: CASSYASTGEHGEQFF.